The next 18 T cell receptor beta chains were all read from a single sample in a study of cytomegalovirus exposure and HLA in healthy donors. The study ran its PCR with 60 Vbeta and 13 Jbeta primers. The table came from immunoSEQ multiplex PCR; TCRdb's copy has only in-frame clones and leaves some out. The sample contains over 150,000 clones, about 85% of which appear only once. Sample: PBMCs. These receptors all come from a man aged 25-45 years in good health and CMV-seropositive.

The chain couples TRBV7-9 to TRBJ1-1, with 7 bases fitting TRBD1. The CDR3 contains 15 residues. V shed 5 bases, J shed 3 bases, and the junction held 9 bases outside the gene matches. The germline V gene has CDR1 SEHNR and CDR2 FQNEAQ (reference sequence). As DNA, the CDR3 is TGTGCCAGCAGCGGCCGACAGGGAGATGACACTGAAGCTTTCTTT. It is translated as CASSGRQGDDTEAFF.

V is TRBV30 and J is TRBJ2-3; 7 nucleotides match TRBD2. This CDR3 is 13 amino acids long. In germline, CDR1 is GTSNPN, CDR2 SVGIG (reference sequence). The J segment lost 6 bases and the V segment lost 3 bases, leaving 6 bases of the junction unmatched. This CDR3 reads CAWSRTSADTQYF. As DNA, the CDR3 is TGTGCCTGGAGCCGAACTAGCGCCGATACGCAGTATTTT.

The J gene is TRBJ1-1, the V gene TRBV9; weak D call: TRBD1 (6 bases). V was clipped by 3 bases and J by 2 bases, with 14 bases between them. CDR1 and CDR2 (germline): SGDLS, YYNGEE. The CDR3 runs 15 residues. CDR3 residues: CASSEDWGPNTEAFF. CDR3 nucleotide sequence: TGTGCCAGCAGCGAAGATTGGGGGCCAAACACTGAAGCTTTCTTT.

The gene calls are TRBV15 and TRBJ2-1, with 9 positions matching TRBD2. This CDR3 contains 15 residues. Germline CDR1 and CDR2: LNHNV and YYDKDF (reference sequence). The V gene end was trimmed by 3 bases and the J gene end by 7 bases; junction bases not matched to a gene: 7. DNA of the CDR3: TGTGCCACCAGCAGTTTAGCGGGAGCAGGAAATGAGCAGTTCTTC. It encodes CATSSLAGAGNEQFF.

DNA of the CDR3: TGTGCCAGCAGCCCCGCTGGACTAGCCTTTGATGAGCAGTTCTTC. Residues: CASSPAGLAFDEQFF. The chain joins TRBV7-9 to TRBJ2-1; TRBD2 aligns across 8 bases. From germline, CDR1 is SEHNR and CDR2 FQNEAQ (reference sequence). The junction had 11 bases not matched to a gene; V was cut back by 5 bases and J by 8 bases. This CDR3 comprises 15 residues.

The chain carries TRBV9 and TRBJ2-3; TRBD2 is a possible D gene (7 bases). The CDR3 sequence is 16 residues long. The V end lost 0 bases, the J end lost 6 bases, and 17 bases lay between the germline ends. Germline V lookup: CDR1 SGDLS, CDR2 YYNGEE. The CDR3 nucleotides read TGTGCCAGCAGCGTAGTTGGGGGGGCTGGAGGGGATACGCAGTATTTT. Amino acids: CASSVVGGAGGDTQYF.

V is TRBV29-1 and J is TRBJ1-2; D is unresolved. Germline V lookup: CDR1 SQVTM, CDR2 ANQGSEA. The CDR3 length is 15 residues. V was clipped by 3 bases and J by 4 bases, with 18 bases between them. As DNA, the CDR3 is TGCAGCGTTGAGGTTTCTTGGCCGGACTCCTATGGCTACACCTTC. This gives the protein CSVEVSWPDSYGYTF.

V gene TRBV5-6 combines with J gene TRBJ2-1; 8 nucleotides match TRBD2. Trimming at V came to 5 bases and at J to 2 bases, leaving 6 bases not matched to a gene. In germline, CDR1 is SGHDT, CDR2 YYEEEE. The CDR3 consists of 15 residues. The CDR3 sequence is CASREAGVTYNEQFF. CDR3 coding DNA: TGTGCCAGCAGAGAAGCGGGAGTGACCTACAATGAGCAGTTCTTC.

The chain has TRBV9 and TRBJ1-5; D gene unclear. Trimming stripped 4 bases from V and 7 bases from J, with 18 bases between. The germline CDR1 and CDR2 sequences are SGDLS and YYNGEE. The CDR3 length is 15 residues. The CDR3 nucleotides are TGTGCCAGCAGCCCCGCCGGAGACTTATACCAGCCCCAGCATTTT. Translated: CASSPAGDLYQPQHF.

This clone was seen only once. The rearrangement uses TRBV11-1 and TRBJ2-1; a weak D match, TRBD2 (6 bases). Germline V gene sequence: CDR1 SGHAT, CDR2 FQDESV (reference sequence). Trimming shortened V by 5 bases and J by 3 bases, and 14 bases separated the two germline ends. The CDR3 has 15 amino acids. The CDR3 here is CASSPAEGLYNEQFF. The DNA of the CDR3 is TGTGCCAGCAGCCCAGCGGAGGGTCTCTACAATGAGCAGTTCTTC.

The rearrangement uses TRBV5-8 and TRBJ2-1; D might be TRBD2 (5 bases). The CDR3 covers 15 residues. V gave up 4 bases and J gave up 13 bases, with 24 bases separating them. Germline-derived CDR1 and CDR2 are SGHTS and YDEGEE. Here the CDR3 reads CASSPLQLVTRTQFF. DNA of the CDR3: TGTGCCAGCAGCCCGTTGCAGCTGGTCACTAGAACTCAGTTCTTC.

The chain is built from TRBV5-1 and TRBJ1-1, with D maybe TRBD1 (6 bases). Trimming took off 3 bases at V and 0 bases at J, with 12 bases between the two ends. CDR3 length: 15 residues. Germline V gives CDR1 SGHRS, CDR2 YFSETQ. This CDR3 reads CASSSLTGMNTEAFF. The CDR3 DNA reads TGCGCCAGCAGCTCACTCACAGGGATGAACACTGAAGCTTTCTTT.

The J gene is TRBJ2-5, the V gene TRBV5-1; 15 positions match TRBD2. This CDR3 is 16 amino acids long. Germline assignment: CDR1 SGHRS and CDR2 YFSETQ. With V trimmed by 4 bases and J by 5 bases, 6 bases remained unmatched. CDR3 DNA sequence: TGCGCCAGCAGCCCCGGGACTAGCGGGAGGTTGGAGACCCAGTACTTC. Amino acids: CASSPGTSGRLETQYF.

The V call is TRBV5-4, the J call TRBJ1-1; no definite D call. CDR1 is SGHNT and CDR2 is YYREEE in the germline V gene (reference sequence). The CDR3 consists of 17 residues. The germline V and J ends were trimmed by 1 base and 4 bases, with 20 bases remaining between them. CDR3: CASSLTWTREGGTEAFF. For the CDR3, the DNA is TGTGCCAGCAGCTTGACCTGGACCCGAGAGGGAGGCACTGAAGCTTTCTTT.

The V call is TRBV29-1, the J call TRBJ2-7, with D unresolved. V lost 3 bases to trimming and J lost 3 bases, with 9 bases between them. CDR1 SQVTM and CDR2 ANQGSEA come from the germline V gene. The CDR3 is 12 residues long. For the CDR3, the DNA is TGCAGCGTTGAGAGTTCCATCTACGAGCAGTACTTC. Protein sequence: CSVESSIYEQYF.

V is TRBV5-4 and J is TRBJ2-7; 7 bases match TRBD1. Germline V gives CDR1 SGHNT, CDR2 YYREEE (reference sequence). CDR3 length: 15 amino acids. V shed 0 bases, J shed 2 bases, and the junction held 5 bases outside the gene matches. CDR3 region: CASSLAGQRPYEQYF. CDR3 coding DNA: TGTGCCAGCAGCTTGGCGGGACAGAGGCCCTACGAGCAGTACTTC.

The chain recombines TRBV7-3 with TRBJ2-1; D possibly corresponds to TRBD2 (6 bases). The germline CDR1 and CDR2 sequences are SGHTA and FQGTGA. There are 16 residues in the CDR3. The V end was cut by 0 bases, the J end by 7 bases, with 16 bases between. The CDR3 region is CASSLTGGSMRNEQFF. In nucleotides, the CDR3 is TGTGCCAGCAGCTTAACCGGGGGATCGATGCGAAATGAGCAGTTCTTC. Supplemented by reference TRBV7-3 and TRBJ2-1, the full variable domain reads GAGVSQTPSNKVTEKGKYVELRCDPISGHTALYWYRQSLGQGPEFLIYFQGTGAADDSGLPNDRFFAVRPEGSVSTLKIQRTERGDSAVYLCASSLTGGSMRNEQFFGPGTRLTVL.

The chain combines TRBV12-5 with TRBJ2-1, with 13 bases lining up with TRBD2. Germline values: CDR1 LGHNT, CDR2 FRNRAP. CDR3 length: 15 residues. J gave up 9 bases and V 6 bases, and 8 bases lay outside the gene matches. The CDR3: CASGKTSGRAPEQFF. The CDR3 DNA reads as TGTGCTAGTGGAAAAACTAGCGGGAGGGCCCCTGAGCAGTTCTTC. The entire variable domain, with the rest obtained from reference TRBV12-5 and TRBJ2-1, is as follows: DARVTQTPRHKVTEMGQEVTMRCQPILGHNTVFWYRQTMMQGLELLAYFRNRAPLDDSGMPKDRFSAEMPDATLATLKIQPSEPRDSAVYFCASGKTSGRAPEQFFGPGTRLTVL.